The clone carrying this T cell receptor (beta chain) was counted a few times. Its antigen is as yet unknown. This entry is derived from a study of T cell repertoires in cytomegalovirus infection. Study-level background: TCR beta signatures that were public indicated CMV infection and matching HLA type. Notes on the study in general: Cumulative frequency of public TCR beta families picked out carriers of CMV plus the relevant HLA.

The germline V and J ends were trimmed by 5 bases and 5 bases, with 12 bases remaining between them. CDR3 size: 13 residues. Germline V gene lookup returns CDR1 LNHDA and CDR2 SQIVND (reference sequence). TCRdb itself ran the reads through MiXCR, one entry per CDR3 protein. The sample has some 350,000 distinct CDR3 sequences; approximately 30% are singletons. The input for sequencing was cultured PBMCs, taken from culture after CMV antigen stimulation. The sequence derives from a human donor in good health (CMV status not recorded). Some clones in this sample may be carry-over from other donors' samples. The V and J genes are TRBV19 and TRBJ1-1, with D uncertain. The CDR3 sequence is CASSEQKGTEAFF. The CDR3 DNA follows: TGTGCCAGTAGTGAACAGAAGGGAACTGAAGCTTTCTTT.